The clone carrying this TCR beta chain has just a few counts. The antigen is unknown. The record originates from a study of beta chain features in type 1 diabetes. Across the whole study: Healthy donors, compared against patients, showed similar age, gender and cell yields. General study results and limits: Equally in patients and controls, shorter templates might have been favored by PCR.

V lost 5 bases and J lost 1; bases outside the gene matches: 6. The CDR3 runs to 16 residues. Germline assignment: CDR1 MGHRA and CDR2 YSYEKL. As every portion of the isolated RNA was reverse transcribed, the sequencing read expressed TCRB transcripts. The method was immunoSEQ multiplex PCR; TCRdb's version includes in-frame clones alone and lacks a portion of them. The sample includes about 400,000 clones, over 10% seen only once; the top ten take more than 0.015%. All of the sorted populations showed purity greater than 98%. Sequences were obtained from naive CD4+ T cells from blood. The clonotype was recovered from a man younger than 30 in good health. This sequence joins TRBV4-1 and TRBJ2-2, with 8 bases that match TRBD2. The CDR3 DNA sequence: TGCGCCAGCAGCGTATTAGCGGGGAAGAACACCGGGGAGCTGTTTTTT. Translation gives CASSVLAGKNTGELFF.